The source of this TCR beta chain is a study of breast tumors, draining lymph nodes, adjacent tissues listed by TCRdb under 2016. About the study as a whole: The study compared TCR beta repertoires across tumor, adjacent nontumor tissue and axillary lymph nodes from breast cancer patients. The study was designed to assess the relationships and possible T-cell exchange between tumor, surrounding tissue and draining lymph node repertoires in human breast cancer. The study at large found these results: Tumor T-cell repertoires showed less diversity than lymph node repertoires and more diversity than nontumor tissue repertoires, and tumor T-cell repertoires showed preferential V and J gene usage. In luminal-like breast cancer, tumor and nontumor tissue repertoires resembled each other significantly more than in basal-like breast cancer. A scenario in which most tumor T cells derive from the lymph node and then expand within tumor tissue was judged to be consistent with the data. The study presented the conclusion that tumor T cells originate in lymph nodes as consistent with a hypothesis, not as something directly demonstrated.

In its sample, this clonotype was seen once. The antigen this receptor binds is unknown. The DNA is left out, because the CDR3 cannot be placed on it with certainty; the CDR3 is given as TCRdb lists it. The lymph node samples were taken from the axillary draining lymph nodes of breast cancer patients. TCRdb shows the sequencer as Illumina HiSeq 2000. Multiplex PCR amplification was used to generate the TCR beta chain libraries. High-throughput sequencing was used to analyze the amplified TCR beta chain products. Through fastp at Q25 and MiXCR, TCRdb rebuilt clones from the public reads, retaining in-frame beta chains. Duplicate CDR3 protein sequences are folded into a single record with the most common DNA and genes. The sample profile shows under 250,000 distinct CDR3 sequences; about 30% of them were found once. The ten largest account for more than 1.3% of the sample. The germline V gene supplies CDR1 SGHTA and CDR2 FQGNSA. The CDR3 measures 23 amino acids from cysteine to phenylalanine.

The sequence was collected from a female donor with breast cancer. Some clones in this sample may be carry-over from other donors' samples. This sequence uses TRBV7-2 and TRBJ2-5; the D call of TRBD1 is as the table states it, not checked on the DNA. The specimen was axillary lymph node tissue. The CDR3 loop reads CASSFLGRETQYFGPGVGVTQYF.